This TCR beta chain appears in the sequencing data of a study of shared clonotypes between healthy human individuals. Study results and caveats: The sole specimen, blood, was sampled, and tissue repertoires likely differ.

Clones were sequenced by immunoSEQ multiplex PCR, and TCRdb holds only the in-frame ones, with some missing. This table has 950,000 to 1,100,000 clones, 75% appearing once. Healthy HIV-negative adults without recent acute infections or vaccinations served as donors. There were only Caucasian adults among the donors, and all lived in Nashville, Tennessee. Naive CD4+ cells were CD45RA-selected; the remaining cells were memory. The sample holds a few counts of this clone. Its antigen is not identified. The CDR3 totals 16 residues. Per germline, CDR1 MNHNS and CDR2 SASEGT. V gave up 1 base and J gave up 3 bases, with 15 bases separating them.

The sequence was collected from a man in his late teens or twenties in good health. The chain uses TRBV6-1 and TRBJ1-2, with a possible D match to TRBD1 (5 bases). The sequenced sample was memory CD4+ T cells sorted from blood. The subset denotes: CD45RA-negative fraction. CDR3 amino acids: CASSEGGDVSYYGYTF. CDR3 bases: TGTGCCAGCAGTGAAGGGGGGGACGTAAGTTACTATGGCTACACCTTC.